The rows below give T cell receptor beta chains drawn from one sample of a study of T cell clones after liver transplantation. Some clones are missing from TCRdb's copy, which holds only in-frame ones; the method was immunoSEQ multiplex PCR. Of tens of thousands of clones in the sample, about 70% are singletons; the top ten hold about a tenth. The sequencing used CD4+ T cells from blood, collected at the 22-month timepoint. The receptors derive from a human patient who received a liver transplant. Some of the T cells may derive from the graft donor. The CDR3 runs from the conserved cysteine through the conserved F or W. A D gene is named only where the DNA matches it firmly. Part of the rows lack a size; the others show once, few, many or a class for expanded clones.

j_call cdr3_length d_call clone_size v_call cdr3_aa
TRBJ2-1 13 - - TRBV9 CASSVRTDNEQFF
TRBJ2-7 14 TRBD1 few TRBV18 CASSPTGQGYEQYF
TRBJ2-5 14 - - TRBV5-6 CASSLVSGGETQYF
TRBJ1-2 14 - - TRBV19 CASSSNRVDYGYTF
TRBJ2-5 13 - - TRBV28 CASSLNRLETQYF
TRBJ1-1 14 - - TRBV18 CASSPLGDNTEAFF
TRBJ2-3 17 - - TRBV5-4 CASSQGKTGIRGDTQYF
TRBJ1-1 13 - - TRBV2 CASRKALQIEAFF
TRBJ2-3 18 TRBD2 - TRBV19 CASPPTSGGNPSTDTQYF
TRBJ2-7 15 - - TRBV18 CASSPPGAASGEQYF
TRBJ2-3 17 TRBD2 many TRBV28 CASSFSGLGKGADTQYF
TRBJ2-2 14 - once TRBV7-8 CASSEGRYTGELFF
TRBJ2-7 15 TRBD1 few TRBV6-1 CASSEAGQGAGEQYF
TRBJ1-1 15 - - TRBV6-5 CASSYAWTGNTEAFF
TRBJ1-1 14 TRBD1 - TRBV5-6 CASSLVQGAIEAFF
TRBJ2-3 14 TRBD1 - TRBV27 CASSPMTGAIGQYF
TRBJ1-6 14 - - TRBV7-3 CASSLIDRDSPLHF
TRBJ2-1 14 - few TRBV27 CASSPRAPYNEQFF
TRBJ2-7 11 TRBD1 - TRBV6-6 CASKRQGQEYF
TRBJ2-1 16 TRBD2 - TRBV7-6 CASSLVTSGGYNEQFF
TRBJ2-3 20 - - TRBV14 CASSQAGSRFLAGATDTQYF
TRBJ2-5 14 - - TRBV9 CASSAAEGRETQYF
TRBJ2-1 13 - - TRBV6-5 CASANRDNNEQFF
TRBJ1-6 15 - - TRBV5-1 CASSLRPQGDSPLHF
TRBJ2-4 13 TRBD2 - TRBV27 CASSKAGADIQYF
TRBJ1-2 14 - - TRBV6-1 CASSAFDRVYGYTF
TRBJ1-3 16 - - TRBV10-1 CASSEWARHSGNTIYF
TRBJ1-1 14 TRBD1 few TRBV29-1 CSVNLGTVDTEAFF
TRBJ1-6 17 - - TRBV6-1 CASSESSPVGTNSPLHF
TRBJ2-3 15 - - TRBV6-5 CASSYRGQSTDTQYF
TRBJ2-1 15 - - TRBV7-3 CASSPGLSSYNEQFF
TRBJ1-3 14 TRBD1 - TRBV7-9 CASSFGQAGNTIYF
TRBJ2-1 14 - - TRBV5-1 CASSFDNSYNEQFF
TRBJ1-1 17 - once TRBV28 CASRLHTGAGGIPEAFF
TRBJ2-7 13 - - TRBV6-1 CASSRASFYEQYF
TRBJ1-2 16 - - TRBV5-5 CASSIGQKDYNYGYTF
TRBJ1-4 15 TRBD1 - TRBV6-1 CATRQGVATNEKLFF
TRBJ2-1 13 - - TRBV4-2 CASSQLPNNEQFF
TRBJ2-7 15 TRBD1 - TRBV27 CASSYSRDRAYEQYF
TRBJ1-3 15 - - TRBV6-5 CASSPDRDSGNTIYF
TRBJ1-5 16 - - TRBV5-8 CASSLGRAPRNQPQHF
TRBJ2-7 16 TRBD1 - TRBV18 CASSPGDRGIVYEQYF